Following are 8 T cell receptor beta chains from one sample sequenced in a study of T cell repertoires in ileal Crohn's disease. Noted time point: inflamed ileum from the surgical specimen. TCRdb's copy holds only in-frame clones and misses some; the assay was immunoSEQ multiplex PCR. Among about 18,000 clones, about 80% were seen once, and the ten largest hold about 4%. Sequencing was carried out using ileal tissue. The receptors stem from an adult with Crohn's disease.

The V and J genes are TRBV29-1 and TRBJ1-1; the D gene is possibly TRBD1 (5 bases). The CDR3 runs 14 residues. Germline V gene data show CDR1 as SQVTM and CDR2 as ANQGSEA. V dropped 5 bases and J dropped 4 bases, with 17 bases sitting between them. CDR3 sequence: CSVFTQGRVTEAFF. Written as DNA, the CDR3 is TGCAGCGTTTTTACTCAGGGACGGGTCACTGAAGCTTTCTTT.

This chain uses TRBV29-1 with TRBJ2-7, with D perhaps being TRBD1 or TRBD2 (5 bases each). V lost 0 bases, J lost 1 base, and 13 bases lay in between. The CDR3 contains 15 residues. Germline V gives CDR1 SQVTM, CDR2 ANQGSEA. As DNA, the CDR3 is TGCAGCGTTGAAGATCCAGGGAGCAGATCCTACGAGCAGTACTTC. This translates into CSVEDPGSRSYEQYF.

The chain combines TRBV29-1 with TRBJ1-1; D is unresolved. The germline CDR1 and CDR2 sequences are SQVTM and ANQGSEA. V was shortened by 4 bases and J by 3 bases, with 3 bases between the two germline ends. The CDR3 loop spans 10 amino acids. Here the CDR3 reads CSVGDTEAFF. Here the CDR3 DNA reads TGCAGCGTTGGGGACACTGAAGCTTTCTTT.

The chain has TRBV5-6 and TRBJ2-3, with unresolved D. The CDR3 spans 13 residues. CDR1 is SGHDT and CDR2 is YYEEEE in the germline V gene. V lost 1 base to trimming and J lost 11 bases, with 14 bases between them. This CDR3 reads CASSLRAGGEQYF. The CDR3 bases are TGTGCCAGCAGCTTGAGGGCCGGTGGTGAGCAGTATTTT.

The chain couples TRBV29-1 to TRBJ2-5, with 11 positions matching TRBD2. The CDR3 spans 13 residues. The ends lost 6 bases at V and 2 bases at J; junction bases unmatched: 2. Germline values: CDR1 SQVTM, CDR2 ANQGSEA. This chain's CDR3 is CSVTSGGQETQYF. The CDR3 nucleotides are TGCAGCGTCACTAGCGGGGGTCAAGAGACCCAGTACTTC.

This chain links TRBV7-9 with TRBJ1-6; D might be TRBD1 (5 bases). With 5 bases removed from V and 7 bases from J, the gap between germline ends came to 12 bases. This CDR3 comprises 14 residues. Germline V gene lookup returns CDR1 SEHNR and CDR2 FQNEAQ (reference sequence). The CDR3 protein is CASSPGHLNSPLHF. The CDR3 bases are TGTGCCAGCAGCCCCGGACACCTGAATTCACCCCTCCACTTT.

This rearrangement joins TRBV14 to TRBJ1-2; D not certain. Germline V gives CDR1 SGHDN, CDR2 FVKESK. V lost 4 bases and J lost 6, with 9 bases in between. The CDR3 covers 12 residues. The CDR3 here is CASSRRRHGYTF. The CDR3 bases are TGTGCCAGCAGCCGGAGGAGGCATGGCTACACCTTC.

This chain connects TRBV5-1 to TRBJ2-5; TRBD1 aligns across 12 bases. The germline CDR1 and CDR2 sequences are SGHRS and YFSETQ. Unmatched junction bases numbered 10, after V lost 4 bases and J lost 3 bases. The CDR3 length is 17 residues. CDR3 residues: CASSAWDRGPAKETQYF. CDR3 nucleotide sequence: TGCGCCAGCAGCGCGTGGGACAGGGGGCCCGCCAAAGAGACCCAGTACTTC.